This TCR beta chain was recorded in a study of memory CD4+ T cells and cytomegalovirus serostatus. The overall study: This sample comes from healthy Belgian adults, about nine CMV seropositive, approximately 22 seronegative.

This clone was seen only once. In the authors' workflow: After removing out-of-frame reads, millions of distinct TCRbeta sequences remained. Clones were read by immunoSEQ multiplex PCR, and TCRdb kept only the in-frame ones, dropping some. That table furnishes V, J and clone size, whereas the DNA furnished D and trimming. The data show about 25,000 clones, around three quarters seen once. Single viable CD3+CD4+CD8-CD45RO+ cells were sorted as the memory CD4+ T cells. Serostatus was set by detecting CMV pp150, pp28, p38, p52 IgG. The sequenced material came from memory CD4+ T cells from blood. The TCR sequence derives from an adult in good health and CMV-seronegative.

The CDR3 nucleotides read TGTGCCAGCAGCTTCGGGGGCAGGGAAGCTTTCTTT. Encoded protein: CASSFGGREAFF. V gene TRBV7-8 combines with J gene TRBJ1-1; TRBD1 is a possible D gene (6 bases). Trimming cost V 3 bases and J 8 bases, with 10 bases left between them. CDR1 is SGHVS and CDR2 is FQNEAQ in the germline V gene. The CDR3 runs to 12 residues.